The next 30 T cell receptor beta chains were all read from a single sample in a study of T cell responses to AZD1222 COVID-19 vaccine. The protocol was immunoSEQ multiplex PCR, while the TCRdb copy is restricted to in-frame clones and leaves out a portion. The sample yields fewer than 200,000 clones, approximately 94% seen once. Sequenced here: peripheral blood, sampled on day 0 of AZD1222 vaccination. The receptors come from an adult in good health.

The rearrangement uses TRBV6-5 and TRBJ1-5; D unclear. The CDR3 consists of 14 residues. Germline CDR1 MNHEY, CDR2 SVGAGI. Trimming took off 7 bases at V and 0 bases at J, with 10 bases between the two ends. This CDR3 reads CASTLPFSNQPQHF. Here the CDR3 DNA reads TGTGCCAGCACCCTTCCTTTTAGCAATCAGCCCCAGCATTTT.

The gene calls are TRBV24-1 and TRBJ1-2, with D perhaps matching TRBD1 (6 bases). The CDR3 runs 13 residues. CDR1 KGHDR and CDR2 SFDVKD come from the germline V gene. Trimming cost V 6 bases and J 5 bases, with 12 bases left between them. CDR3 coding DNA: TGTGCCACCAGTCGGGCAGGGGAGTATGGCTACACCTTC. It is translated as CATSRAGEYGYTF.

The chain carries TRBV14 and TRBJ2-5; D might be TRBD2 (5 bases). The CDR3 spans 16 residues. Germline V gene data show CDR1 as SGHDN and CDR2 as FVKESK. V was cut by 1 base and J by 4 bases, with 16 bases left in between. The DNA of the CDR3 is TGTGCCAGCAGCCAAGGGGTGGTAGACCGGGGAGAGACCCAGTACTTC. Translation: CASSQGVVDRGETQYF.

The V and J genes are TRBV6-5 and TRBJ2-1; 8 nucleotides match TRBD2. J gave up 9 bases and V 6 bases, and 7 bases lay outside the gene matches. The CDR3 has 13 residues. Germline CDR1 reads MNHEY; CDR2 reads SVGAGI. CDR3 bases: TGTGCCAGCAGCGGGGGACTAGTCGGTGAGCAGTTCTTC. Protein product: CASSGGLVGEQFF.

The chain recombines TRBV19 with TRBJ1-5; 7 nucleotides match TRBD1. V shed 4 bases and J 3 bases; nucleotides not matched to a gene: 9. The CDR3 consists of 16 residues. Looked up from germline, CDR1 is LNHDA and CDR2 is SQIVND (reference sequence). CDR3: CASSTRQGRINQPQHF. The CDR3 DNA follows: TGTGCCAGTAGTACCAGACAGGGTAGGATCAATCAGCCCCAGCATTTT.

The chain links TRBV15 to TRBJ1-1; no clear D. The CDR3 runs to 15 residues. CDR1 and CDR2 (germline): LNHNV, YYDKDF (reference sequence). V was clipped by 4 bases and J by 1 base, with 13 bases between them. The CDR3 loop reads CATSMRPLGNTEAFF. The CDR3, as DNA: TGTGCCACCAGCATGAGACCTCTAGGGAACACTGAAGCTTTCTTT.

The gene calls are TRBV7-9 and TRBJ2-6, with 7 bases matching TRBD1. CDR3 length equals 16 residues. V lost 6 bases, J lost 4 bases, and 9 bases stayed unmatched. CDR1 is SEHNR and CDR2 is FQNEAQ in the germline V gene (reference sequence). The CDR3 DNA is TGTGCCAGCAGTCCCACAGGGGCATCCGGGGCCAACGTCCTGACTTTC. Protein sequence: CASSPTGASGANVLTF.

V usage is TRBV11-2 and J usage is TRBJ1-3; 7 bases fit TRBD1. In germline, CDR1 is SGHAT, CDR2 FQNNGV. The V and J ends lost 5 bases and 1 base, in that order; junction bases with no gene match: 8. The CDR3 sequence is 16 residues long. The CDR3 region is CASSGSRGLSGNTIYF. In DNA form, the CDR3 reads TGTGCCAGCAGCGGTAGTAGGGGGCTTTCTGGAAACACCATATATTTT.

The chain uses TRBV27 and TRBJ2-7; 9 nucleotides line up with TRBD1. The V gene end was trimmed by 5 bases and the J gene end by 3 bases; junction bases not matched to a gene: 8. Germline loops: CDR1 MNHEY, CDR2 SMNVEV (reference sequence). This CDR3 has 15 amino acids. CDR3 in DNA: TGTGCCAGCAGTCCCGGACAGGGGCATCACTACGAGCAGTACTTC. Protein: CASSPGQGHHYEQYF.

Only one count was recorded for this clone. This sequence joins TRBV30 and TRBJ1-6; D is unclear. The CDR3 has 14 amino acids. V lost 4 bases and J lost 11, with 18 bases in between. Germline V gene data show CDR1 as GTSNPN and CDR2 as SVGIG (reference sequence). The CDR3 reads CAWIHAGFGAPLHF. The DNA of the CDR3 is TGTGCCTGGATTCATGCCGGTTTCGGAGCACCCCTCCACTTT. Looking up the rest from reference TRBV30 and TRBJ1-6 gives the full variable domain: SQTIHQWPATLVQPVGSPLSLECTVEGTSNPNLYWYRQAAGRGLQLLFYSVGIGQISSEVPQNLSASRPQDRQFILSSKKLLLSDSGFYLCAWIHAGFGAPLHFGNGTRLTVT.

CDR3 bases: TGCGCCAGCAGCTTGGAGCCAGGGGCTGGCGGCACTGAAGCTTTCTTT. Its translation: CASSLEPGAGGTEAFF. V is TRBV5-1 and J is TRBJ1-1; a weak D match, TRBD1 (6 bases). This CDR3 region has 16 residues. Trimming cost V 0 bases and J 4 bases, with 16 bases left between them. Germline lookup yields CDR1 SGHRS and CDR2 YFSETQ.

The chain couples TRBV19 to TRBJ2-3; 8 nucleotides agree with TRBD1. CDR1 is LNHDA, CDR2 SQIVND, per germline (reference sequence). V trimming: 3 bases; J trimming: 6 bases; junction bases outside the gene matches: 5. This CDR3 comprises 14 residues. The CDR3 nucleotides read TGTGCCAGTAGTATTAGGGACAGGTTCGATACGCAGTATTTT. Its translation is CASSIRDRFDTQYF.

In this sample, this clone turned up once. In nucleotides, the CDR3 is TGTGCTAGTGGTTCCACGGGCTATATGAACACCGGGGAGCTGTTTTTT. It specifies CASGSTGYMNTGELFF. V is TRBV12-5 and J is TRBJ2-2; D uncertain. The CDR3 is 16 amino acids. V lost 4 bases and J 1 base, leaving 13 bases between the germline ends. CDR1 and CDR2 (germline): LGHNT, FRNRAP.

The rearrangement links TRBV18 to TRBJ1-1, with D maybe TRBD1 (5 bases). Germline V CDR1 and CDR2: KGHSH, LQKENI. V was shortened by 3 bases and J by 7 bases, with 15 bases between the two germline ends. This CDR3 contains 14 residues. The CDR3 DNA is TGTGCCAGCTCACCTGCGGGGCGGGCGGGTGAAGCTTTCTTT. Amino acids: CASSPAGRAGEAFF.

The chain employs TRBV6-5 and TRBJ2-3; TRBD2 matches at 14 bases. The CDR3 has 14 amino acids. Germline V gene lookup returns CDR1 MNHEY and CDR2 SVGAGI. The trim removed 10 bases at V and 4 bases at J, leaving 4 bases unmatched. The chain's CDR3 is CAIGTSGSADTQYF. CDR3 coding DNA: TGTGCCATTGGGACTAGCGGGAGCGCAGATACGCAGTATTTT.

The chain has TRBV28 and TRBJ1-2, with D hard to call. The V end was cut by 2 bases, the J end by 3 bases, with 16 bases between. Germline CDR1 MDHEN, CDR2 SYDVKM. CDR3 size: 16 residues. The CDR3 bases are TGTGCCAGCAGTTTAGAGAATACGGGTTGGGACTATGGCTACACCTTC. Protein: CASSLENTGWDYGYTF.

This sequence joins TRBV11-2 and TRBJ2-1, with no clear D. V lost 5 bases and J 4 bases, leaving 9 bases between the germline ends. The germline CDR1 and CDR2 sequences are SGHAT and FQNNGV. This CDR3 comprises 13 residues. In nucleotides, the CDR3 is TGTGCCAGCAGCCCACGGATGTACAATGAGCAGTTCTTC. It encodes CASSPRMYNEQFF.

The V call is TRBV6-2 or TRBV6-3, the J call TRBJ2-2; TRBD2 aligns across 8 bases. There are 15 residues in the CDR3. J gave up 3 bases and V 6 bases, and 6 bases lay outside the gene matches. Germline-derived CDR1 and CDR2 are MNHEY and SVGEGT. The CDR3 is CASSNGLAYTGELFF. DNA for the CDR3: TGTGCCAGCAGCAACGGACTAGCCTACACCGGGGAGCTGTTTTTT.

The rearrangement links TRBV9 to TRBJ1-1; 11 nucleotides line up with TRBD1. The CDR3 spans 19 residues. The V gene end was trimmed by 2 bases and the J gene end by 0 bases; junction bases not matched to a gene: 12. The germline V gene has CDR1 SGDLS and CDR2 YYNGEE. CDR3 nucleotide sequence: TGTGCCAGCAGCGTCACCCCCGGACAGGGGGCGGAGATGAACACTGAAGCTTTCTTT. It specifies CASSVTPGQGAEMNTEAFF.

The genes are TRBV6-5 and TRBJ1-1, with a tentative D call TRBD1 (6 bases). Per germline, CDR1 MNHEY and CDR2 SVGAGI. The CDR3 has 13 residues. The germline V and J ends were trimmed by 7 bases and 1 base, with 10 bases remaining between them. CDR3 protein: CASISRGNTEAFF. The DNA for the CDR3 is TGTGCCAGCATTTCCAGGGGGAACACTGAAGCTTTCTTT.

The genes are TRBV27 and TRBJ2-7; D is possibly TRBD1 (6 bases). Trimming took off 4 bases at V and 2 bases at J, with 12 bases between the two ends. CDR3 size: 14 residues. CDR1 MNHEY and CDR2 SMNVEV come from the germline V gene (reference sequence). The CDR3 here is CASSSSGTTYEQYF. As DNA, the CDR3 is TGTGCCAGCAGTTCCTCCGGGACAACCTACGAGCAGTACTTC.

J is TRBJ1-1 and V is TRBV14, with unresolved D. The CDR3 consists of 15 residues. V lost 1 base to trimming and J lost 1 base, with 10 bases between them. Germline-derived CDR1 and CDR2 are SGHDN and FVKESK. The CDR3 bases are TGTGCCAGCAGCCAAGGTCCGGCAACGAACACTGAAGCTTTCTTT. This codes for CASSQGPATNTEAFF. Using reference TRBV14 and TRBJ1-1 for the parts outside the CDR3, the full variable domain is EAGVTQFPSHSVIEKGQTVTLRCDPISGHDNLYWYRRVMGKEIKFLLHFVKESKQDESGMPNNRFLAERTGGTYSTLKVQPAELEDSGVYFCASSQGPATNTEAFFGQGTRLTVV.

The V call is TRBV27, the J call TRBJ1-5, with D uncertain. Trimming cost V 6 bases and J 6 bases, with 18 bases left between them. Germline lookup yields CDR1 MNHEY and CDR2 SMNVEV (reference sequence). This CDR3 spans 15 amino acids. The CDR3 protein is CASSVEGLMGQPQHF. The CDR3 DNA is TGTGCCAGCAGCGTAGAGGGTCTCATGGGTCAGCCCCAGCATTTT.

The V call is TRBV27, the J call TRBJ2-5, with TRBD2 matching over 14 bases. CDR1 and CDR2 from the germline V gene are MNHEY and SMNVEV (reference sequence). The V gene end was trimmed by 5 bases and the J gene end by 1 base; junction bases not matched to a gene: 3. The CDR3 covers 16 residues. CDR3 region: CASSPGLAGVQETQYF. CDR3 bases: TGTGCCAGCAGTCCGGGACTAGCGGGAGTCCAAGAGACCCAGTACTTC.

The CDR3 coding sequence is TGTGCCAGCCATCCCCTTACGGGAGAGTACAATGAGCAGTTCTTC. Amino acids: CASHPLTGEYNEQFF. The chain couples TRBV21-1 to TRBJ2-1; TRBD2 is the table's D call, not checked against the DNA. TRBV21-1 is a pseudogene segment. The CDR3 runs to 15 residues.

The chain employs TRBV12-3 or TRBV12-4 and TRBJ1-5; maybe TRBD1 (6 bases). This CDR3 has 13 residues. The V and J ends lost 8 bases and 7 bases respectively, with 15 bases between them. DNA of the CDR3: TGTGCCAGCCGGGCGGGGGCACGACAGCCCCAGCATTTT. Translating gives CASRAGARQPQHF.

In the case of this clone: Other DNA sequences from this sample encode an identical CDR3 as well. This chain uses TRBV12-3 or TRBV12-4 with TRBJ1-1, with D unresolved. Trimming removed 3 bases at V and 6 bases at J, with 8 bases between. The CDR3 has 12 residues. CDR3 in DNA: TGTGCCAGCAGTTTCGGTGGGGCTGAAGCTTTCTTT. Translated: CASSFGGAEAFF.

The chain links TRBV2 to TRBJ1-6, with D unclear. The CDR3 contains 13 residues. CDR1 is SNHLY and CDR2 is FYNNEI in the germline V gene. V was clipped by 4 bases and J by 7 bases, with 8 bases between them. In DNA form, the CDR3 reads TGTGCCAGCAGTGGGAGAGGGAATTCACCCCTCCACTTT. As protein: CASSGRGNSPLHF.

The chain links TRBV11-3 to TRBJ2-2; no definite D call. V lost 5 bases and J lost 6, with 10 bases in between. The CDR3 totals 13 residues. From germline, CDR1 is SGHNT and CDR2 YENEEA. The CDR3 spells CASSRTGAGELFF. DNA of the CDR3: TGTGCCAGCAGCCGAACCGGAGCCGGGGAGCTGTTTTTT.

The rearrangement links TRBV6-5 to TRBJ1-5; TRBD1 is a possible D gene (6 bases). This CDR3 contains 16 residues. Trimming shortened V by 2 bases and J by 6 bases, and 17 bases separated the two germline ends. Germline assignment: CDR1 MNHEY and CDR2 SVGAGI. CDR3 DNA: TGTGCCAGCAGTTACGTTGGGGGGCGCGGCGGTCAGCCCCAGCATTTT. This gives the protein CASSYVGGRGGQPQHF.